This TCR beta chain was recovered during a study of blood T cell repertoires in COVID-19. Study-level background: Sites across the United States, Italy and Spain contributed samples from acute and convalescent COVID-19. Nucleic acid was either cDNA or gDNA, and it came from T cells, B-cell-depleted T cells, or PBMCs.

Methods used by the authors: Scientists estimated how many nucleated cells there were by amplifying reference gene primers. Method: immunoSEQ multiplex PCR; TCRdb's copy keeps in-frame clones and lacks some. V, J and clone size derive from that table, while D and trimming were established from the DNA sequence. The sample yields about 210,000 clones, approximately 78% seen once. The CDR3 runs to 12 residues. Per the germline V gene, CDR1 is DFQATT and CDR2 is SNEGSKA (reference sequence). V was clipped by 6 bases and J by 3 bases, with 9 bases between them. This chain uses TRBV20-1 with TRBJ2-1; maybe TRBD1 (5 bases). The sequenced material came from peripheral blood. The receptor was derived from a woman aged 40 to 55 with acute or convalescent COVID-19. CDR3 coding DNA: TGCAGTGCAAGTGACAGCTACAATGAGCAGTTCTTC. Translation: CSASDSYNEQFF.